Given below is one T cell receptor (beta chain) in context. Its target is not known. Sequenced by immunoSEQ multiplex PCR; TCRdb stores in-frame clones only, minus some. In the table there are fewer than 150,000 clones, 75% to 90% of which are singletons. The sample originates from a study of Ad26.COV2.S vaccination and SARS-CoV-2 variants. The CDR3 runs to 17 residues. V was pared by 1 base and J by 2 bases, with 6 bases of the junction left unmatched. Germline values: CDR1 LGHNT, CDR2 FRNRAP. Study-wide results and limits: Vaccine recipients posted higher spike-specific TCR breadth than their placebo counterparts.

The sequence derives from a human donor who had recovered from COVID-19. The rearrangement joins TRBV12-5 to TRBJ2-5, with 11 bases fitting TRBD2. Sequenced material: peripheral blood, taken after recovery from COVID-19. The CDR3 DNA sequence: TGTGCTAGTGGTTTGGCACTAGCGGGGGCCCCGCAAGAGACCCAGTACTTC. Translation gives CASGLALAGAPQETQYF. The full variable domain, completed using reference TRBV12-5 and TRBJ2-5, is DARVTQTPRHKVTEMGQEVTMRCQPILGHNTVFWYRQTMMQGLELLAYFRNRAPLDDSGMPKDRFSAEMPDATLATLKIQPSEPRDSAVYFCASGLALAGAPQETQYFGPGTRLLVL.